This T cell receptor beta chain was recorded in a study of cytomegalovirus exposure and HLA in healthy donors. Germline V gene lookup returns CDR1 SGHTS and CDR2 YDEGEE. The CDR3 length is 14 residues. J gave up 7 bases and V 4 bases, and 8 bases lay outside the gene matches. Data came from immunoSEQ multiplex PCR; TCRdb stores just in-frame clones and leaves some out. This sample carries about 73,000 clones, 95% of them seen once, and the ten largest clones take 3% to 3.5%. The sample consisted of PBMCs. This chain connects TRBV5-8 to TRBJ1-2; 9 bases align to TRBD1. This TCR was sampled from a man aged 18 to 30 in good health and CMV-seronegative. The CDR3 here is CASSGYRGLGGYTF. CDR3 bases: TGTGCCAGCAGCGGATACAGGGGGCTGGGTGGCTACACCTTC. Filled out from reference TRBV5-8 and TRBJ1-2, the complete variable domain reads EAGVTQSPTHLIKTRGQQATLRCSPISGHTSVYWYQQALGLGLQFLLWYDEGEERNRGNFPPRFSGRQFPNYSSELNVNALELEDSALYLCASSGYRGLGGYTFGSGTRLTVV.